This T cell receptor (beta chain) derives from a study of beta chain features in type 1 diabetes. Expressed TCRB transcripts were sequenced because the entire RNA isolate underwent reverse transcription. The average output of naive, central memory and regulatory T cell samples was around 3.5 million reads. Profiling relied on immunoSEQ multiplex PCR, and the TCRdb table lists in-frame clones only, not all of them. Of roughly 500,000 clones listed, 10% to 12% are singletons. Sequenced material: naive CD4+ T cells from blood. The receptor comes from a woman aged 18-30 years in good health.

The CDR3 region is CSVGTSVYGYTF. In DNA, the CDR3 is TGCAGCGTTGGAACAAGTGTCTATGGCTACACCTTC. The V and J genes are TRBV29-1 and TRBJ1-2; D is unresolved. The V and J ends lost 4 bases and 4 bases respectively, with 10 bases between them. This CDR3 has 12 amino acids. CDR1 and CDR2 (germline): SQVTM, ANQGSEA. Supplemented by reference TRBV29-1 and TRBJ1-2, the full variable domain reads SAVISQKPSRDICQRGTSLTIQCQVDSQVTMMFWYRQQPGQSLTLIATANQGSEATYESGFVIDKFPISRPNLTFSTLTVSNMSPEDSSIYLCSVGTSVYGYTFGSGTRLTVV.